Listed below are T cell receptor beta chains from one sample, sequenced in a study of OX40 agonist ivuxolimab in advanced cancers. Generated by immunoSEQ multiplex PCR, the TCRdb table keeps only in-frame clones and is missing some. The sample has some 40,000 clones; about 90% are singletons. The sequenced sample was CD4+ or CD8+ T cells sorted from blood, obtained in a trial of the OX40 agonist ivuxolimab. These receptor sequences come from an adult with an advanced solid tumor such as melanoma, head and neck, liver or kidney cancer. Both conserved end residues are part of each CDR3. The D gene is left open where the match is weak. The listing skips clone size in some rows; elsewhere it reads once, few, many or a size class.

>-|TRBJ1-5|TRBV4-1|-
CASSQGPISNQPQHF
TGCGCCAGCAGCCAAGGACCGATTAGCAATCAGCCCCAGCATTTT
>-|TRBJ2-3|TRBV13|-
CASSSSTDTQYF
TGTGCCAGCAGCTCCAGCACAGATACGCAGTATTTT
>-|TRBJ2-6|TRBV28|-
CASSFRRPGANVLTF
TGTGCCAGCAGTTTTCGCCGCCCTGGGGCCAACGTCCTGACTTTC
>-|TRBJ2-7|TRBV20-1|-
CSALNREQYF
TGCAGTGCGCTAAATCGGGAGCAGTACTTC
>-|TRBJ2-1|TRBV30|TRBD2
CAWSLPGLAGLNEQFF
TGTGCCTGGAGCTTACCGGGACTAGCGGGATTGAATGAGCAGTTCTTC
>-|TRBJ2-7|TRBV4-2|TRBD2
CASSPAGSSYEQYF
TGTGCCAGCAGCCCAGCGGGGTCGTCCTACGAGCAGTACTTC
>-|TRBJ2-2|TRBV4-1|TRBD2
CASSPKQREGGELFF
TGCGCCAGCAGCCCGAAGCAGCGGGAGGGCGGGGAGCTGTTTTTT
>-|TRBJ2-1|TRBV7-2|TRBD2
CASSLGRGRALYEQFF
TGTGCCAGCAGCTTAGGGCGCGGGAGGGCCTTGTATGAGCAGTTCTTC
>-|TRBJ2-3|TRBV30|TRBD2
CAWSSGTTPLSDTQYF
TGTGCCTGGAGCTCCGGGACTACCCCTTTATCGGATACGCAGTATTTT
>few|TRBJ1-2|TRBV5-1|-
CASSLAEGLSGPYYGYTF
TGCGCCAGCAGCTTGGCCGAAGGCTTATCCGGGCCCTACTATGGCTACACCTTC
>-|TRBJ2-1|TRBV7-9|-
CASSYQGQSKVQFF
TGTGCCAGCAGCTACCAAGGACAGTCGAAGGTGCAGTTCTTC
>-|TRBJ1-3|TRBV18|-
CASSPGGSSGNTIYF
TGTGCCAGCTCACCAGGGGGCTCCTCTGGAAACACCATATATTTT
>-|TRBJ2-5|TRBV10-3|-
CAISDQTGGQETQYF
TGTGCCATCAGTGACCAGACAGGAGGCCAAGAGACCCAGTACTTC
>-|TRBJ1-1|TRBV6-1|-
CASSEALHMNTEAFF
TGTGCCAGCAGTGAAGCGCTGCACATGAACACTGAAGCTTTCTTT
>-|TRBJ2-7|TRBV10-3|-
CAISAQQGGRNEQYF
TGTGCCATCAGTGCCCAACAGGGAGGGAGGAACGAGCAGTACTTC